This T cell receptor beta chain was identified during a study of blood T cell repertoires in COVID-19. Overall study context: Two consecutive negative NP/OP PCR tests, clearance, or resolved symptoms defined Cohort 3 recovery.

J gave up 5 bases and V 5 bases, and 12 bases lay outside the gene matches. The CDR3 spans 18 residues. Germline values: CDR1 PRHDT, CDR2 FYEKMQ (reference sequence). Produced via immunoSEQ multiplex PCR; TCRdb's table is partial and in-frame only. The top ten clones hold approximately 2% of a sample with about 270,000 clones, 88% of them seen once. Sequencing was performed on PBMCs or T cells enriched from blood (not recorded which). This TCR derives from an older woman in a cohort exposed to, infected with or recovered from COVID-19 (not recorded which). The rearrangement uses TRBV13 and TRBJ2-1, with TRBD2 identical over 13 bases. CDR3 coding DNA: TGTGCCAGCAGCGATGGGACTAGCGGGAACGGCCCCCACAATGAGCAGTTCTTC. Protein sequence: CASSDGTSGNGPHNEQFF.